The rows below give T cell receptor beta chains drawn from one sample of a study of cytomegalovirus exposure and HLA in healthy donors. TCRdb keeps only in-frame clones here, not all; method: immunoSEQ multiplex PCR. This sample carries tens of thousands of clones, about 81% of them seen once, and the ten largest clones take around 54%. The specimen sequenced was PBMCs. The receptors were gathered from a man over 45 in good health and CMV-seropositive. The CDR3 runs from the conserved cysteine through the conserved F or W.

cdr3_aa v_call
CASSSGPELFF TRBV7-3
CASSPSGGLIYEQYF TRBV5-1
CASSQSEQGNYEQYF TRBV18
CASSTAGGMNEQYF TRBV19
CVGGSAYGYNF TRBV30
CASSIWDRERYNEQFF TRBV19
CASSLTTGQGNSPLHF TRBV6-6
CASSIRTSGGTGELFF TRBV19
CATSQPMIVLIYNEQFF TRBV4-3
CASSAPGAYNEQFF TRBV7-3
CSSSLGSGFTSGNAIYF TRBV7-9
CAISDLGVGYEQYF TRBV10-3
CASSKDYGGDLAYEQYF TRBV21-1
CASSIGTSVNTYEQYF TRBV9
CSVEASRNQPQHF TRBV29-1
CASTERPALGEAQYF TRBV25-1
CARPFAGQISPLHF TRBV7-9
CASFAGDSGNTIYF TRBV28
CASSLEGQGDNEQFF TRBV5-4
CASSHLRQGRYEQYF TRBV14
CASSLVGWGRPGTEAFF TRBV5-4
CASSSGGGGNTGELFF TRBV7-3
CSTTGGGTPEAFF TRBV29-1
CACSQDMSVLIYNEQFF TRBV4-3
CAISEPTSGRTYEQYF TRBV10-3
CASGTGAYEQYF TRBV28
CSATDGRPQHF TRBV20-1
CASSFSQGRSGNQPQHF TRBV28
CASSGQGKETQYF TRBV2
CASRAGTGLNSPLHF TRBV2
CASSLWTGVKTEAFF TRBV5-6
CASSPGQGKGYGYTF TRBV27
CASSPLPGATNEKLFF TRBV7-9
CASSYSSQGSYEQYF TRBV6-5
CASSLVRGTYEQYF TRBV7-2
CASNQQQGGGEKLFF TRBV2
CASSVGSRVTGELFF TRBV9
CASSSDLTAYEQYF TRBV7-9
CASSIGGGVAKNIQYF TRBV19
CASSGGTGGTQPQHF TRBV2
CARSQGNKPQHF TRBV7-9
CASSAPSGLNTGELFF TRBV9
CASSGGGYTF TRBV9
CASSLLVRTGANVLTF TRBV7-9
CASSEDLAGGHNEQFF TRBV6-1
CASSKGQGLRSSYEQYF TRBV13